The clone carrying this T cell receptor beta chain was seen more than once but under ten times. Its antigen is unidentified. Whole-study findings and limits: Tumor-infiltrating Treg TCR alpha and beta sequences overlapped most with tumor naive CD4+ T cells, then blood naive.

MiXCR was run by TCRdb on the 5' RACE reads, yielding one entry per CDR3 protein. The repertoire consists of roughly 55,000 distinct CDR3 sequences, with around 26% occurring once and the leading ten covering about 3%. CD25-based Treg depletion was applied to purified naive CD4+ T cells. Germline CDR1 is DFQATT and CDR2 is SNEGSKA (reference sequence). The CDR3 covers 14 residues. The V gene end was trimmed by 4 bases and the J gene end by 6 bases; junction bases not matched to a gene: 8. The receptor was derived from a female donor with breast cancer. The V call is TRBV20-1, the J call TRBJ2-2; 7 nucleotides align to TRBD2. Sequenced material: tumor-infiltrating naive CD4+ T cells sorted from the breast tumor. Sample subset: naive CD4+ T cells, CD4+CD45RA+CD25-. CDR3 protein: CSAKLSGVSGELFF. The CDR3 coding sequence is TGCAGTGCTAAGTTAAGCGGGGTTTCCGGGGAGCTGTTTTTT.